These 15 T cell receptor beta chains were sequenced from one sample in a study of cytotoxic CD8 clonotypes in ibrutinib-treated CLL. The data were produced by immunoSEQ multiplex PCR, yet TCRdb's version contains in-frame clones alone and is incomplete. The top ten hold 37% of the sample, which has 100,000 or so clones, approximately 58% seen once. The sequencing used PBMCs, collected after 24 months of ibrutinib treatment. The receptors were gathered from a human donor with chronic lymphocytic leukemia.

The chain uses TRBV18 and TRBJ2-4, with a tentative D call TRBD2 (5 bases). The CDR3 runs 16 residues. V was shortened by 3 bases and J by 7 bases, with 19 bases between the two germline ends. Germline CDR1 KGHSH, CDR2 LQKENI. The CDR3 DNA sequence: TGTGCCAGCTCACCTTCCGGGCAACCCCCGGGGAACATTCAGTACTTC. Translated: CASSPSGQPPGNIQYF. Drawing the rest from reference TRBV18 and TRBJ2-4, the complete variable domain is NAGVMQNPRHLVRRRGQEARLRCSPMKGHSHVYWYRQLPEEGLKFMVYLQKENIIDESGMPKERFSAEFPKEGPSILRIQQVVRGDSAAYFCASSPSGQPPGNIQYFGAGTRLSVL.

The genes are TRBV19 and TRBJ1-4; D uncertain. The ends were cut back, 7 bases at V and 14 bases at J, with 29 bases in the middle. This CDR3 comprises 16 residues. The germline CDR1 and CDR2 sequences are LNHDA and SQIVND (reference sequence). CDR3: CASIVPRGSRAGILFF. The DNA of the CDR3 is TGTGCCAGTATCGTGCCTCGAGGGTCTCGTGCGGGCATCCTGTTTTTT.

The V gene is TRBV6-5, the J gene TRBJ1-5; TRBD1 matches 7 bases. The V and J ends lost 3 bases and 8 bases, in that order; junction bases with no gene match: 4. The CDR3 is 13 amino acids. CDR1 MNHEY and CDR2 SVGAGI come from the germline V gene. CDR3 region: CASSYWGTEPQHF. CDR3 nucleotides: TGTGCCAGCAGTTATTGGGGGACAGAGCCCCAGCATTTT.

The chain carries TRBV30 and TRBJ1-5; D uncertain. Trimming took 1 base from V and 6 from J, leaving 10 bases between them. Looked up from germline, CDR1 is GTSNPN and CDR2 is SVGIG (reference sequence). The CDR3 loop spans 13 amino acids. The CDR3 region has the DNA TGTGCCTGGAGTGGTGTGGTGGGTCAGCCCCAGCATTTT. Its protein is CAWSGVVGQPQHF.

The rearrangement uses TRBV10-2 and TRBJ1-5; 7 bases fit TRBD1. The trim removed 3 bases at V and 4 bases at J, leaving 6 bases unmatched. CDR3 length: 15 residues. CDR1 WSHSY and CDR2 SAAADI come from the germline V gene. CDR3 amino acids: CASSDEGAINQPQHF. CDR3 nucleotide sequence: TGCGCCAGCAGTGATGAGGGGGCGATAAATCAGCCCCAGCATTTT.

The genes are TRBV13 and TRBJ2-2; tentatively, D is TRBD2 (6 bases). V lost 5 bases and J 7 bases, leaving 11 bases between the germline ends. Germline V lookup: CDR1 PRHDT, CDR2 FYEKMQ (reference sequence). The CDR3 contains 13 residues. The CDR3 is CASSPGTFGELFF. CDR3 coding DNA: TGTGCCAGCAGCCCCGGGACTTTCGGGGAGCTGTTTTTT.

The CDR3 loop is CSAYRTEAQYF. The DNA for the CDR3 is TGCAGCGCATATCGGACCGAAGCGCAGTATTTT. The chain joins TRBV20-1 to TRBJ2-3, with D unresolved. The CDR3 extends over 11 amino acids. Germline CDR1 is DFQATT and CDR2 is SNEGSKA (reference sequence).

This clone appeared a few times. The rearrangement links TRBV28 to TRBJ2-3; D could derive from TRBD1 or TRBD2 (5 bases each). CDR1 is MDHEN, CDR2 SYDVKM, per germline. V lost 5 bases to trimming and J lost 2 bases, with 20 bases between them. The CDR3 contains 17 residues. The CDR3 loop reads CASSPSGRGPITDTQYF. The CDR3 coding sequence is TGTGCCAGCAGTCCCTCGGGAAGGGGCCCTATCACAGATACGCAGTATTTT.

The chain carries TRBV18 and TRBJ1-2; perhaps TRBD1 as D (5 bases). The CDR3 runs to 14 residues. The germline V gene encodes CDR1 KGHSH and CDR2 LQKENI. Trimming took off 3 bases at V and 4 bases at J, with 12 bases between the two ends. CDR3 DNA: TGTGCCAGCTCACCGGGAGGGGTTAGCTATGGCTACACCTTC. Protein: CASSPGGVSYGYTF.

The chain carries TRBV7-8 and TRBJ1-5; no firm D call. CDR1 SGHVS and CDR2 FQNEAQ come from the germline V gene. The CDR3 extends over 15 amino acids. The V and J ends lost 2 bases and 5 bases respectively, with 13 bases between them. The CDR3 protein is CASSLSAQWDQPQHF. The CDR3 region has the DNA TGTGCCAGCAGCTTATCCGCTCAATGGGATCAGCCCCAGCATTTT. The full variable domain, rest sourced from reference TRBV7-8 and TRBJ1-5, is GAGVSQSPRYKVAKRGQDVALRCDPISGHVSLFWYQQALGQGPEFLTYFQNEAQLDKSGLPSDRFFAERPEGSVSTLKIQRTQQEDSAVYLCASSLSAQWDQPQHFGDGTRLSIL.

The CDR3 DNA follows: TGTGCCAGCAGCTTAACCCGCCGCGGCATTCAGTACTTC. Translation gives CASSLTRRGIQYF. The chain carries TRBV13 and TRBJ2-4; no clear D gene. The CDR3 length is 13 residues. CDR1 and CDR2 from the germline V gene are PRHDT and FYEKMQ (reference sequence). V lost 2 bases and J lost 9, with 11 bases in between.

The V and J genes are TRBV28 and TRBJ2-7; perhaps TRBD1 as D (6 bases). The CDR3 is 14 amino acids. Trimming pared 3 bases from V and 6 bases from J, leaving 15 bases between. Germline CDR1 MDHEN, CDR2 SYDVKM. The CDR3 DNA reads TGTGCCAGCAGTTTCTATGGGACATCGGGCGAGCAGTACTTC. It is translated as CASSFYGTSGEQYF.

This rearrangement joins TRBV2 to TRBJ1-5; unclear D gene. Germline V gene lookup returns CDR1 SNHLY and CDR2 FYNNEI. The CDR3 has 13 amino acids. The V end lost 7 bases, the J end lost 5 bases, and 12 bases lay between the germline ends. For the CDR3, the DNA is TGTGCCAGCACTGAGGGTCGGTATCAGCCCCAGCATTTT. Translation gives CASTEGRYQPQHF.

The V gene is TRBV10-3, the J gene TRBJ2-5, with 7 nucleotides matching TRBD2. V gave up 0 bases and J gave up 5 bases; unmatched junction bases: 6. The V gene's germline CDR1 is ENHRY and CDR2 SYGVKD. CDR3 length: 15 residues. CDR3 sequence: CAISESPTSAETQYF. Here the CDR3 DNA reads TGTGCCATCAGTGAGTCGCCTACTAGCGCCGAGACCCAGTACTTC.

This chain connects TRBV7-2 to TRBJ2-7; possibly TRBD1 or TRBD2 for D (5 bases each). V lost 1 base, J lost 2 bases, and 12 bases lay in between. The CDR3 is 15 residues long. Per the germline V gene, CDR1 is SGHTA and CDR2 is FQGNSA. The CDR3 bases are TGTGCCAGCAGCTTAGGAATCGGGACCGCCTACGAGCAGTACTTC. Amino acids: CASSLGIGTAYEQYF.